Listed below are T cell receptor beta chains from one sample, sequenced in a study of OX40 agonist ivuxolimab in advanced cancers. Some clones are missing from TCRdb's copy, which holds only in-frame ones; the method was immunoSEQ multiplex PCR. This sample has about 86,000 clones, with 70% to 90% found just once. Source: CD4+ or CD8+ T cells sorted from blood, taken in a trial of the OX40 agonist ivuxolimab. The source is an adult with an advanced solid tumor such as melanoma, head and neck, liver or kidney cancer. Both conserved end residues are part of each CDR3. The order of the fields is clone size, V gene, D gene, J gene, CDR3 protein, CDR3 DNA. A D gene is named only where the DNA matches it firmly. Rows may omit the clone size; those that give it use once, few, many or a size class.

>.|TRBV30|TRBD1|TRBJ2-5
CAWSPRTGVKTQYF
TGTGCCTGGAGCCCTCGGACAGGGGTAAAGACCCAGTACTTC
>.|TRBV2|.|TRBJ2-1
CASRGNLYNEQFF
TGTGCCAGCAGGGGGAATCTTTACAATGAGCAGTTCTTC
>.|TRBV6-1|TRBD2|TRBJ2-1
CASGTSGHNEQFF
TGTGCCAGTGGGACTAGCGGGCACAATGAGCAGTTCTTC
>.|TRBV28|TRBD1|TRBJ1-2
CASTRSPQGDGYTF
TGTGCCAGCACCCGATCCCCCCAGGGGGATGGCTACACCTTC
>once|TRBV28|.|TRBJ2-7
CASSSPTFSSYEQYF
TGTGCCAGCAGTTCCCCGACATTCTCTTCCTACGAGCAGTACTTC
>.|TRBV7-9|.|TRBJ2-2
CASSFNTGELFF
TGTGCCAGCAGCTTCAACACCGGGGAGCTGTTTTTT
>.|TRBV28|TRBD1|TRBJ2-1
CASSLPGQGAYNEQFF
TGTGCCAGCAGTTTACCCGGACAGGGGGCTTACAATGAGCAGTTCTTC
>.|TRBV15|TRBD1|TRBJ2-2
CATSRDRTGELFF
TGTGCCACCAGCAGGGACAGGACCGGGGAGCTGTTTTTT
>.|TRBV12-5|TRBD2|TRBJ2-1
CASGIGTLPNGRFPNEQFF
TGTGCTAGTGGGATCGGGACTCTGCCGAACGGGAGGTTCCCCAATGAGCAGTTCTTC
>.|TRBV2|.|TRBJ2-5
CASSAVRETQYF
TGTGCCAGCAGTGCAGTACGGGAGACCCAGTACTTC
>.|TRBV5-4|.|TRBJ2-3
CASSSGTDLGDTQYF
TGTGCCAGCAGCTCCGGGACGGACTTGGGAGATACGCAGTATTTT
>once|TRBV28|.|TRBJ2-7
CASLGGVFEQYF
TGTGCCAGCCTGGGGGGTGTCTTCGAGCAGTACTTC
>.|TRBV6-5|TRBD1|TRBJ1-2
CASRVTGGTNYGYTF
TGTGCCAGCAGGGTGACAGGGGGCACTAACTATGGCTACACCTTC
>.|TRBV28|TRBD1|TRBJ1-4
CASRGQEGGWNEKLFF
TGTGCCAGCAGGGGACAGGAGGGGGGGTGGAATGAAAAACTGTTTTTT
>.|TRBV27|.|TRBJ2-3
CASSLSGVNTQYF
TGTGCCAGCAGTTTATCGGGGGTAAATACGCAGTATTTT